The source of this TCR beta chain is a study of cytomegalovirus exposure and HLA in healthy donors. The overall study: Unique TCR beta sequences numbering about 100 million came from around 180 million T cells in an earlier analysis. Regarding the study as a whole: Relative to equally common others, HLA-associated TCR beta chains showed greater clonal expansion in a later analysis. As a later analysis revealed, most CMV-associated TCR beta chains appeared HLA-restricted.

Primers for the PCR totalled 60 Vbeta and 13 Jbeta. Assay: immunoSEQ multiplex PCR; the TCRdb copy retains only in-frame clones and omits some. The sample's table shows around 200,000 clones. With respect to this clone: Its antigen is unidentified.

The CDR3 runs to 13 residues. The trim removed 10 bases at V and 8 bases at J, leaving 8 bases unmatched. CDR1 is MNHNS, CDR2 SASEGT, per germline. This clonotype was sampled from a woman under 40 in good health and CMV-seropositive. The source material was PBMCs. The gene calls are TRBV6-1 and TRBJ2-1, with 10 nucleotides matching TRBD2. The CDR3 spells CATSGRAVHEQFF. The CDR3 region has the DNA TGTGCCACGAGCGGGAGGGCCGTCCATGAGCAGTTCTTC.